The 28 T cell receptor beta chains in this list originate from one sample, sequenced in a study of shared clonotypes between healthy human individuals (dated by TCRdb to the early 2020s). Libraries were built with the immunoSEQ multiplex PCR assay. The table was pulled from immuneACCESS by TCRdb, which kept in-frame rearrangements only. Such tables lose some clones; where checked, under half of the loss comes from unresolved V genes, and the rest has no known cause. This sample lists over 850,000 clones; around 78% were detected once. Of the sample, under 0.8% is held by the ten largest clones. Sequenced: memory CD4+ T cells from PBMCs. The meaning of the sample's cell subset or site label: CD45RA-negative fraction. The receptors originated from a man younger than 35 in good health. Some clones in this sample may be carry-over from other donors' samples.

On this clone: This sample also contains other DNA sequences that code for the same CDR3. The chain couples TRBV15 to TRBJ1-1; no clear D gene. Trimming took off 3 bases at V and 2 bases at J, with 10 bases between the two ends. The CDR3 is 14 residues long. Germline V gives CDR1 LNHNV, CDR2 YYDKDF (reference sequence). The DNA of the CDR3 is TGTGCCACCAGCAGCCTGACGGTTAACACTGAAGCTTTCTTT. This gives the protein CATSSLTVNTEAFF.

The rearrangement joins TRBV5-1 to TRBJ2-5; possibly TRBD2 for D (5 bases). With 4 bases removed from V and 5 bases from J, the gap between germline ends came to 12 bases. Germline V CDR1 and CDR2: SGHRS, YFSETQ. The CDR3 contains 13 residues. The CDR3 here is CASSGTAEETQYF. The CDR3 nucleotides are TGCGCCAGCAGCGGAACAGCGGAGGAGACCCAGTACTTC.

This chain links TRBV27 with TRBJ2-3; TRBD1 agrees at 9 bases. In germline, CDR1 is MNHEY, CDR2 SMNVEV (reference sequence). The CDR3 totals 13 residues. With 7 bases clipped from V and 3 bases from J, the junction kept 2 bases outside the gene matches. The CDR3 DNA is TGTGCCAGCAAGGGACAGGGAACAGATACGCAGTATTTT. Residues: CASKGQGTDTQYF.

Of note for this clone: A read error is likely here: a far larger clone is one base away. CDR3 DNA: TGTGCCCGAAACGCACAGGGGGCGCCTGAAGCTTTCTTT. Amino acids: CARNAQGAPEAFF. The rearrangement joins TRBV30 to TRBJ1-1, with 9 nucleotides matching TRBD1. CDR1 and CDR2 (germline): GTSNPN, SVGIG (reference sequence). This CDR3 has 13 amino acids. Trimming cost V 8 bases and J 6 bases; bases outside gene matches: 10.

The chain joins TRBV28 to TRBJ2-3; D perhaps matches TRBD2 (6 bases). Per the germline V gene, CDR1 is MDHEN and CDR2 is SYDVKM. This CDR3 is built from 19 residues. Trimming shortened V by 4 bases and J by 0 bases, and 23 bases separated the two germline ends. The CDR3 here is CASSWPIFAGITSTDTQYF. For the CDR3, the DNA is TGTGCCAGCAGTTGGCCAATATTTGCGGGGATTACTAGCACAGATACGCAGTATTTT.

V is TRBV6-1 and J is TRBJ2-7, with 7 bases identical to TRBD1. Per the germline V gene, CDR1 is MNHNS and CDR2 is SASEGT. The CDR3 covers 13 residues. Trimming cost V 6 bases and J 3 bases; bases outside gene matches: 5. CDR3 nucleotide sequence: TGTGCCAGCAGGAGACAGGGAAACTACGAGCAGTACTTC. Protein product: CASRRQGNYEQYF.

The rearrangement links TRBV5-1 to TRBJ2-7; the D is unclear. This CDR3 is built from 14 residues. Germline V CDR1 and CDR2: SGHRS, YFSETQ. Trimming shortened V by 4 bases and J by 2 bases, and 13 bases separated the two germline ends. The CDR3 protein is CASSPLQTPYEQYF. In DNA form, the CDR3 reads TGCGCCAGCAGCCCCCTGCAGACCCCCTACGAGCAGTACTTC.

With regard to this clone: A far larger clone lies a single base away; this is likely a read error. Within the sample, other DNA sequences also encode this same CDR3. This sequence joins TRBV7-9 and TRBJ1-3; D remains ambiguous. V was cut by 11 bases and J by 4 bases, with 21 bases left in between. The germline gives CDR1 SEHNR, CDR2 FQNEAQ (reference sequence). This CDR3 is 15 amino acids long. The CDR3, as DNA: TGTGCCGTGGCCGGAGGTCTGTTCTCCGGAAACACCATATATTTT. Protein sequence: CAVAGGLFSGNTIYF.

The chain is built from TRBV11-2 and TRBJ2-7; TRBD1 is a possible D gene (6 bases). The length of the CDR3 is 15 residues. Germline V gene lookup returns CDR1 SGHAT and CDR2 FQNNGV. The V end lost 3 bases, the J end lost 3 bases, and 15 bases lay between the germline ends. DNA of the CDR3: TGTGCCAGCAGCTTGATACCGCAACAGGGCTACGAGCAGTACTTC. Translated: CASSLIPQQGYEQYF.

The V gene is TRBV5-4, the J gene TRBJ2-4, with D perhaps given as TRBD1 or TRBD2 (5 bases each). The CDR3 extends over 16 amino acids. The germline V gene encodes CDR1 SGHNT and CDR2 YYREEE (reference sequence). Trimming took 0 bases from V and 2 from J, leaving 12 bases between them. DNA for the CDR3: TGTGCCAGCAGCTTGGGTGGGGGTATTTCCAAAAACATTCAGTACTTC. It translates to CASSLGGGISKNIQYF.

Only a few counts were recorded for this clone. The chain couples TRBV30 to TRBJ2-3, with D possibly being TRBD2 (5 bases). The V and J ends lost 3 bases and 4 bases respectively, with 17 bases between them. Germline CDR1 is GTSNPN and CDR2 is SVGIG (reference sequence). This CDR3 has 15 residues. Written as DNA, the CDR3 is TGTGCCTGGAGACCCATACGGGATCACCCAGATACGCAGTATTTT. Its translation is CAWRPIRDHPDTQYF.

The V and J genes are TRBV12-1 and TRBJ2-7; the table's D call, TRBD1, has no DNA check behind it. TRBV12-1 is a listed pseudogene. CDR3 size: 15 residues. The chain's CDR3 is CASSSVRQAPYEQYF. The CDR3, as DNA: TGTGCCAGCAGCTCGGTTCGACAGGCTCCCTACGAGCAGTACTTC.

The genes are TRBV4-1 and TRBJ1-3, with D possibly TRBD1 on 5 matching bases. This CDR3 has 17 amino acids. Germline V gene data show CDR1 as MGHRA and CDR2 as YSYEKL. V was clipped by 1 base and J by 4 bases, with 17 bases between them. The CDR3 region is CASSQAPPGYAGNTIYF. CDR3 DNA sequence: TGCGCCAGCAGCCAAGCTCCACCAGGGTACGCGGGAAACACCATATATTTT.

This clone was recorded only once. The J gene is TRBJ2-1, the V gene TRBV20-1, with TRBD2 matching over 8 bases. The CDR3 extends over 11 amino acids. Germline CDR1 and CDR2: DFQATT and SNEGSKA (reference sequence). Trimming at V came to 3 bases and at J to 15 bases, leaving 7 bases not matched to a gene. Written as DNA, the CDR3 is TGCAGTGCTAGGACGGGAGGGGAACCGTTCTTC. It specifies CSARTGGEPFF.

V gene TRBV6-6 combines with J gene TRBJ1-4, with unresolved D. The ends were cut back, 0 bases at V and 5 bases at J, with 10 bases in the middle. Per germline, CDR1 MNHNY and CDR2 SVGAGI (reference sequence). The CDR3 consists of 15 residues. The CDR3 DNA is TGTGCCAGCAGTTACTCTGGTGGGGAAAATGAAAAACTGTTTTTT. Translated, it gives CASSYSGGENEKLFF.

This clone was observed a few times. The CDR3 DNA is TGTGCCAGCAGCTTAGCAGGTATGACAGGGGGTGCGGTAGAGACCCAGTACTTC. It yields the protein CASSLAGMTGGAVETQYF. The chain has TRBV7-8 and TRBJ2-5; 9 positions agree with TRBD1. In germline, CDR1 is SGHVS, CDR2 FQNEAQ. This CDR3 region has 18 residues. V shed 0 bases and J 4 bases; nucleotides not matched to a gene: 12.

The chain employs TRBV4-3 and TRBJ1-3; TRBD1 is a possible D gene (6 bases). Trimming removed 3 bases from V and 2 bases from J, with 14 bases in between. The germline V gene has CDR1 LGHNA and CDR2 YSLEER. The CDR3 is made up of 16 amino acids. CDR3 in amino acids: CASSQTIGTPGNTIYF. Written as DNA, the CDR3 is TGCGCCAGCAGCCAGACTATTGGGACACCTGGAAACACCATATATTTT.

Ten or more counts support this clone. The chain combines TRBV25-1 with TRBJ2-1, with D tentatively TRBD2 (5 bases). V shed 4 bases and J shed 1 base, with 17 bases lying between them. Germline lookup yields CDR1 MGHDK and CDR2 SYGVNS. This CDR3 comprises 17 residues. CDR3 region: CASSGPGRSLSYNEQFF. In nucleotides, the CDR3 is TGTGCCAGCAGTGGCCCGGGGAGAAGCCTATCCTACAATGAGCAGTTCTTC.

This sequence joins TRBV6-6 and TRBJ1-2, with TRBD1 identical over 10 bases. Germline CDR1 reads MNHNY; CDR2 reads SVGAGI (reference sequence). The CDR3 sequence is 13 residues long. Unmatched junction bases numbered 2, after V lost 6 bases and J lost 4 bases. CDR3 nucleotides: TGTGCCAGCAGCCGGACAGGGGGCTATGGCTACACCTTC. It codes for CASSRTGGYGYTF.

This chain links TRBV7-9 with TRBJ1-1; weak D call: TRBD1 (5 bases). Per germline, CDR1 SEHNR and CDR2 FQNEAQ (reference sequence). V lost 3 bases to trimming and J lost 5 bases, with 16 bases between them. The CDR3 has 15 amino acids. The CDR3 nucleotides are TGTGCCAGCAGCTTTGGGCAGGGAATAGGGACTGAAGCTTTCTTT. This sequence encodes CASSFGQGIGTEAFF.

This clone appeared many times. This chain uses TRBV7-2 with TRBJ1-4; no clear D. The CDR3 contains 15 residues. Germline V gene lookup returns CDR1 SGHTA and CDR2 FQGNSA. Trimming took 6 bases from V and 2 from J, leaving 13 bases between them. The CDR3 DNA reads as TGTGCCAGCAGTTATAGTGCCGGGACTAATGAAAAACTGTTTTTT. It encodes CASSYSAGTNEKLFF. The full variable domain, rest sourced from reference TRBV7-2 and TRBJ1-4, is GAGVSQSPSNKVTEKGKDVELRCDPISGHTALYWYRQSLGQGLEFLIYFQGNSAPDKSGLPSDRFSAERTGGSVSTLTIQRTQQEDSAVYLCASSYSAGTNEKLFFGSGTQLSVL.

The chain combines TRBV29-1 with TRBJ2-2; 10 nucleotides align to TRBD2. The germline V gene encodes CDR1 SQVTM and CDR2 ANQGSEA. J lost 3 bases, V lost 5 bases, and 3 bases had no gene match. CDR3 length: 14 amino acids. This CDR3 reads CSVSGRADTGELFF. Written as DNA, the CDR3 is TGCAGCGTTAGCGGGAGGGCGGACACCGGGGAGCTGTTTTTT.

The chain uses TRBV28 and TRBJ2-5; 7 bases match TRBD2. The CDR3 runs to 14 residues. The V segment lost 7 bases and the J segment 4 bases; nucleotides outside the gene matches: 9. CDR1 MDHEN and CDR2 SYDVKM come from the germline V gene. CDR3 nucleotides: TGTGCCAGCACCCGCCCCGGACTAGTAGAGACCCAGTACTTC. This translates into CASTRPGLVETQYF. Combining the CDR3 with reference TRBV28 and TRBJ2-5 gives the whole variable domain DVKVTQSSRYLVKRTGEKVFLECVQDMDHENMFWYRQDPGLGLRLIYFSYDVKMKEKGDIPEGYSVSREKKERFSLILESASTNQTSMYLCASTRPGLVETQYFGPGTRLLVL.

Note on this clone: Other DNA sequences of this sample code for an identical CDR3. The chain uses TRBV7-3 and TRBJ2-3, with 12 bases aligning to TRBD2. CDR3 size: 14 residues. CDR1 and CDR2 from the germline V gene are SGHTA and FQGTGA. V lost 3 bases to trimming and J lost 6 bases; unmatched junction nucleotides: 1. The CDR3: CASSLTSGSDTQYF. In nucleotides, the CDR3 is TGTGCCAGCAGCTTGACTAGCGGGAGCGATACGCAGTATTTT.

V usage is TRBV11-1 and J usage is TRBJ2-2; 9 bases line up with TRBD2. Trimming at V came to 4 bases and at J to 5 bases, leaving 14 bases not matched to a gene. Germline V gene sequence: CDR1 SGHAT, CDR2 FQDESV (reference sequence). The CDR3 is made up of 18 amino acids. CDR3 protein: CASSSPARGGRGTGELFF. As DNA, the CDR3 is TGTGCCAGCAGCTCCCCCGCGCGGGGGGGCCGGGGGACCGGGGAGCTGTTTTTT. The full variable domain, completed using reference TRBV11-1 and TRBJ2-2, is EAEVAQSPRYKITEKSQAVAFWCDPISGHATLYWYRQILGQGPELLVQFQDESVVDDSQLPKDRFSAERLKGVDSTLKIQPAELGDSAMYLCASSSPARGGRGTGELFFGEGSRLTVL.

This clone was observed a handful of times. The chain joins TRBV10-2 to TRBJ2-1, with D uncertain. Between the trimmed V and J ends, which lost 3 bases and 0 bases, there was a span of 12 bases. The CDR3 covers 16 residues. CDR1 is WSHSY, CDR2 SAAADI, per germline. Here the CDR3 reads CASSESRPSSYNEQFF. CDR3 DNA: TGCGCCAGCAGTGAATCCAGGCCGAGCTCCTACAATGAGCAGTTCTTC.

In regard to this clone: This CDR3 is also generated by other DNA sequences in the sample. The rearrangement joins TRBV5-1 to TRBJ1-1; possibly TRBD1 for D (5 bases). Germline CDR1 SGHRS, CDR2 YFSETQ. V was trimmed by 0 bases and J by 0 bases, leaving 9 bases between them. The CDR3 totals 15 residues. CDR3 in DNA: TGCGCCAGCAGCTTGGACGGGGGGATGAACACTGAAGCTTTCTTT. It encodes CASSLDGGMNTEAFF.

J is TRBJ1-1 and V is TRBV13, with D possibly matching TRBD1 (5 bases). This CDR3 has 14 amino acids. The germline V gene has CDR1 PRHDT and CDR2 FYEKMQ (reference sequence). The germline V and J ends were trimmed by 2 bases and 8 bases, with 15 bases remaining between them. This CDR3 is CASSLRQGGQEAFF. The DNA for the CDR3 is TGTGCCAGCAGCTTACGGCAGGGTGGGCAAGAAGCTTTCTTT.